The 12 T cell receptor beta chains below all came from one sample that was sequenced in a study of beta chain features in type 1 diabetes (dated by TCRdb to the late 2010s). Overall study results and their limits: Type 1 diabetes patients showed a moderate but significant shortening of TCRB CDR3 length in all four CD4+ subsets.

Their antigen targets remain unknown. Library preparation employed the immunoSEQ multiplex PCR assay. The entire isolated RNA was reverse transcribed using the High Capacity cDNA Reverse Transcription Kit, and thus expressed TCRB transcripts were sequenced. Here the immuneACCESS table is served through TCRdb, limited to in-frame sequences with V and J called. Missing clones are a known gap in these copies; in checked studies unresolved V genes cover under half, and the rest lacks a known reason. The sample table lists fewer than 30,000 clones, around 68% of them with a count of one. Less than 4.5% of the sample goes to the ten largest clones. The sequenced sample was Tregs from blood. The sample's cell subset or site, from its label and the paper: regulatory CD4+ T cells. The receptors derive from a man aged 18-30 years with type 1 diabetes.

The chain uses TRBV27 and TRBJ1-1; D is perhaps TRBD1 (5 bases). Looked up from germline, CDR1 is MNHEY and CDR2 is SMNVEV (reference sequence). V was clipped by 3 bases and J by 3 bases, with 17 bases between them. The CDR3 loop spans 16 amino acids. CDR3 amino acids: CASSFGGANLHTEAFF. CDR3 DNA sequence: TGTGCCAGCAGTTTTGGCGGGGCGAATCTGCACACTGAAGCTTTCTTT.

This clone appeared a single time. The rearrangement links TRBV2 to TRBJ1-6; 10 positions match TRBD1. From germline, CDR1 is SNHLY and CDR2 FYNNEI. The CDR3 has 13 amino acids. The V gene end was trimmed by 6 bases and the J gene end by 7 bases; junction bases not matched to a gene: 0. CDR3 residues: CASRGQGNSPLHF. CDR3 DNA: TGTGCCAGCAGGGGACAGGGGAATTCACCCCTCCACTTT. The whole variable domain, remainder taken from reference TRBV2 and TRBJ1-6, is EPEVTQTPSHQVTQMGQEVILRCVPISNHLYFYWYRQILGQKVEFLVSFYNNEISEKSEIFDDQFSVERPDGSNFTLKIRSTKLEDSAMYFCASRGQGNSPLHFGNGTRLTVT.

The sample holds a few counts of this clone. The rearrangement joins TRBV10-3 to TRBJ2-2, with TRBD1 matching over 11 bases. Looked up from germline, CDR1 is ENHRY and CDR2 is SYGVKD. Losses at the gene ends were 4 bases for V and 6 bases for J; bases not matched to a gene: 7. This CDR3 contains 16 residues. The DNA for the CDR3 is TGTGCCATCAGTGCCCCGGGACAGGGGGGGGCCGGGGAGCTGTTTTTT. Protein product: CAISAPGQGGAGELFF.

This clone was recorded only once. The chain is built from TRBV2 and TRBJ2-3; tentative D call: TRBD2 (5 bases). Germline lookup yields CDR1 SNHLY and CDR2 FYNNEI. The CDR3 length is 11 residues. The V end lost 7 bases, the J end lost 6 bases, and 8 bases lay between the germline ends. CDR3 nucleotides: TGTGCCAGCACTCGAGGGGATACGCAGTATTTT. Encoded protein: CASTRGDTQYF.

The chain employs TRBV9 and TRBJ2-3, with a possible D match to TRBD2 (6 bases). The V end lost 4 bases, the J end lost 6 bases, and 12 bases lay between the germline ends. CDR1 is SGDLS, CDR2 YYNGEE, per germline. The CDR3 is 13 amino acids. In nucleotides, the CDR3 is TGTGCCAGCAGCCGGGACTTTGGGGATACGCAGTATTTT. Amino acids: CASSRDFGDTQYF.

This clone was observed a few times. In DNA, the CDR3 is TGTGCCAGCAGCTTAGGGAGGGGCAGGAACACTGAAGCTTTCTTT. Translating it yields CASSLGRGRNTEAFF. The J gene is TRBJ1-1, the V gene TRBV7-9, with D perhaps TRBD1 (5 bases). The CDR3 runs 15 residues. Germline V gives CDR1 SEHNR, CDR2 FQNEAQ (reference sequence). V was trimmed by 1 base and J by 1 base, leaving 10 bases between them.

As for this clone: Other DNA sequences within the sample encode an identical CDR3. The chain uses TRBV7-2 and TRBJ1-5; D perhaps matches TRBD1 (5 bases). Trimming stripped 5 bases from V and 7 bases from J, with 12 bases between. The germline V gene has CDR1 SGHTA and CDR2 FQGNSA. The CDR3 is made up of 13 amino acids. CDR3 in amino acids: CASSRDSNQPQHF. For the CDR3, the DNA is TGTGCCAGCAGCAGAGACAGTAACCAGCCCCAGCATTTT.

This sequence joins TRBV7-2 and TRBJ2-7; D may be TRBD2 (6 bases). Trimming took off 5 bases at V and 2 bases at J, with 10 bases between the two ends. The CDR3 is 13 residues long. CDR1 is SGHTA and CDR2 is FQGNSA in the germline V gene. The CDR3 region is CASSPSVTYEQYF. In DNA form, the CDR3 reads TGTGCCAGCAGCCCTAGCGTAACCTACGAGCAGTACTTC.

The V and J genes are TRBV5-1 and TRBJ2-1; tentative D call: TRBD1 (5 bases). V lost 2 bases and J lost 8, with 14 bases in between. The CDR3 extends over 14 amino acids. Germline V gives CDR1 SGHRS, CDR2 YFSETQ. The CDR3 sequence: CASSFPAGLHEQFF. CDR3 in DNA: TGCGCCAGCAGCTTCCCGGCAGGGTTACATGAGCAGTTCTTC.

The chain is built from TRBV19 and TRBJ2-1, with D possibly being TRBD2 (6 bases). The length of the CDR3 is 16 residues. Germline V lookup: CDR1 LNHDA, CDR2 SQIVND (reference sequence). The V and J ends lost 5 bases and 7 bases respectively, with 21 bases between them. The CDR3 sequence is CASSVGTMGLPNEQFF. The CDR3 region has the DNA TGTGCCAGTAGTGTTGGAACGATGGGACTCCCAAATGAGCAGTTCTTC.

This sequence joins TRBV28 and TRBJ2-6, with D tentatively TRBD1 (5 bases). The CDR3 has 14 residues. CDR1 MDHEN and CDR2 SYDVKM come from the germline V gene. Trimming left V 6 bases short and J 1 base short, with 7 bases between. This CDR3 is CASSPGSGANVLTF. The CDR3, as DNA: TGTGCCAGCAGCCCAGGGTCTGGGGCCAACGTCCTGACTTTC.

The chain recombines TRBV7-2 with TRBJ2-3, with 9 bases matching TRBD2. Germline CDR1 and CDR2: SGHTA and FQGNSA. The CDR3 is 17 amino acids. Trimming took 2 bases from V and 10 from J; bases not matched to a gene: 16. Written as DNA, the CDR3 is TGTGCCAGCAGCTTAACCCTAGCGGGGATTCTCCCCACGGCGCAGTATTTT. Amino acid sequence: CASSLTLAGILPTAQYF.